One sample yielded the 32 T cell receptor beta chains listed below, sequenced in a study of cytomegalovirus exposure and HLA in healthy donors (dated by TCRdb to about 2017). Receptor amplification or capture employed the immunoSEQ multiplex PCR assay. The multiplex PCR relied on a mix of 60 forward primers for TCR Vbeta segments and 13 reverse primers for TCR Jbeta segments. Drawn from immuneACCESS, this table holds only the in-frame rearrangements with V and J called that TCRdb kept. Clones are partly lost; checked studies trace under half to an unresolved V gene and leave the rest unexplained. The sample table holds tens of thousands of clones. The ten largest clones capture around 6.5% of the sample. The sequenced sample consisted of PBMCs. These receptor sequences come from a woman aged 40 to 50 in good health and CMV-seronegative.

V usage is TRBV9 and J usage is TRBJ1-1; the D is unclear. The CDR3 consists of 14 residues. Germline V lookup: CDR1 SGDLS, CDR2 YYNGEE. The V and J ends lost 0 bases and 1 base respectively, with 7 bases between them. Written as DNA, the CDR3 is TGTGCCAGCAGCGTAGGGAGAGGGAACACTGAAGCTTTCTTT. Its translation is CASSVGRGNTEAFF.

V usage is TRBV18 and J usage is TRBJ2-5; D ambiguous. The CDR3 has 15 residues. Trimming left V 6 bases short and J 1 base short, with 15 bases between. The germline V gene encodes CDR1 KGHSH and CDR2 LQKENI. The CDR3 nucleotides read TGTGCCAGCTCCTACTCTTTACCGTCCCAAGAGACCCAGTACTTC. Translating it yields CASSYSLPSQETQYF.

This CDR3 reads CASSLRAEGALNGYTF. Here the CDR3 DNA reads TGTGCCAGCAGCTTAAGGGCAGAGGGGGCGCTTAATGGCTACACCTTC. The genes are TRBV7-3 and TRBJ1-2, with 7 positions matching TRBD1. CDR1 SGHTA and CDR2 FQGTGA come from the germline V gene. J was trimmed by 6 bases and V by 1 base; bases with no gene match: 11. The CDR3 consists of 16 residues.

The V and J genes are TRBV5-1 and TRBJ1-1, with TRBD1 matching 7 bases. V lost 2 bases, J lost 5 bases, and 9 bases stayed unmatched. In germline, CDR1 is SGHRS, CDR2 YFSETQ. The CDR3 has 15 amino acids. Here the CDR3 reads CASSFDARGDTEAFF. Written as DNA, the CDR3 is TGCGCCAGCAGCTTTGACGCCAGGGGGGATACTGAAGCTTTCTTT.

The gene calls are TRBV7-3 and TRBJ1-1, with a possible D match to TRBD1 (6 bases). Germline loops: CDR1 SGHTA, CDR2 FQGTGA. V lost 2 bases to trimming and J lost 6 bases, with 19 bases between them. CDR3 length: 16 amino acids. The CDR3 DNA reads TGTGCCAGCAGCTTATGGGGGGGGCGGGGAAACGCTGAAGCTTTCTTT. Its protein is CASSLWGGRGNAEAFF.

This chain connects TRBV2 to TRBJ1-2, with D possibly TRBD1 on 5 matching bases. Germline loops: CDR1 SNHLY, CDR2 FYNNEI. The V end was cut by 1 base, the J end by 4 bases, with 10 bases between. This CDR3 comprises 14 residues. DNA for the CDR3: TGTGCCAGCAGTGAAGAGGGGCAGATCTATGGCTACACCTTC. This translates into CASSEEGQIYGYTF.

V usage is TRBV4-1 and J usage is TRBJ1-5, with 7 nucleotides matching TRBD1. Germline CDR1 is MGHRA and CDR2 is YSYEKL. Trimming took 0 bases from V and 0 from J; bases not matched to a gene: 8. The CDR3 covers 18 residues. In DNA, the CDR3 is TGCGCCAGCAGCCAAGATCCCGCCAGGGGGGATAGCAATCAGCCCCAGCATTTT. Encoded protein: CASSQDPARGDSNQPQHF.

The chain carries TRBV29-1 and TRBJ1-5; 7 bases agree with TRBD1. The CDR3 sequence is 14 residues long. The germline gives CDR1 SQVTM, CDR2 ANQGSEA. Trimming took 7 bases from V and 5 from J; bases not matched to a gene: 11. CDR3 in DNA: TGCAGCGCCGCCACAGGGGCCACGGATCAGCCCCAGCATTTT. Protein sequence: CSAATGATDQPQHF. Full variable domain (remainder filled in from reference TRBV29-1 and TRBJ1-5): SAVISQKPSRDICQRGTSLTIQCQVDSQVTMMFWYRQQPGQSLTLIATANQGSEATYESGFVIDKFPISRPNLTFSTLTVSNMSPEDSSIYLCSAATGATDQPQHFGDGTRLSIL.

V usage is TRBV5-1 and J usage is TRBJ2-1; 9 positions match TRBD2. V was clipped by 4 bases and J by 9 bases; unmatched bases: 17. The CDR3 loop spans 17 amino acids. The germline V gene has CDR1 SGHRS and CDR2 YFSETQ. The CDR3 DNA follows: TGCGCCAGCAGCCCCAGTCGGGGGACTAGCTTTTCGGGTGAGCAGTTCTTC. This sequence encodes CASSPSRGTSFSGEQFF. Combining the CDR3 with reference TRBV5-1 and TRBJ2-1 gives the whole variable domain KAGVTQTPRYLIKTRGQQVTLSCSPISGHRSVSWYQQTPGQGLQFLFEYFSETQRNKGNFPGRFSGRQFSNSRSEMNVSTLELGDSALYLCASSPSRGTSFSGEQFFGPGTRLTVL.

V and J are TRBV18 and TRBJ1-5; tentatively, D is TRBD1 (6 bases). The V gene's germline CDR1 is KGHSH and CDR2 LQKENI. Trimming left V 5 bases short and J 4 bases short, with 15 bases between. CDR3 size: 15 residues. The DNA of the CDR3 is TGTGCCAGCTCATTACAGGGCCCGGGGAATCAGCCCCAGCATTTT. Translating gives CASSLQGPGNQPQHF. Filled out from reference TRBV18 and TRBJ1-5, the complete variable domain reads NAGVMQNPRHLVRRRGQEARLRCSPMKGHSHVYWYRQLPEEGLKFMVYLQKENIIDESGMPKERFSAEFPKEGPSILRIQQVVRGDSAAYFCASSLQGPGNQPQHFGDGTRLSIL.

This rearrangement joins TRBV10-3 to TRBJ2-1, with TRBD2 matching over 8 bases. The CDR3 has 14 residues. CDR1 is ENHRY, CDR2 SYGVKD, per germline. Trimming at V came to 10 bases and at J to 6 bases, leaving 11 bases not matched to a gene. The CDR3 sequence: CATVSGTSINEQFF. The CDR3 coding sequence is TGTGCCACGGTTAGCGGGACGTCCATCAATGAGCAGTTCTTC.

The rearrangement links TRBV30 to TRBJ2-7, with unresolved D. The germline CDR1 and CDR2 sequences are GTSNPN and SVGIG (reference sequence). This CDR3 is 13 amino acids long. Trimming shortened V by 0 bases and J by 8 bases, and 14 bases separated the two germline ends. CDR3 loop: CAWSVGTSGKQYF. CDR3 nucleotides: TGTGCCTGGAGTGTTGGTACATCAGGCAAGCAGTACTTC.

The chain carries TRBV30 and TRBJ1-4; a possible D gene is TRBD1 (6 bases). Between the trimmed V and J ends, which lost 3 bases and 8 bases, there was a span of 10 bases. The germline V gene encodes CDR1 GTSNPN and CDR2 SVGIG (reference sequence). There are 12 residues in the CDR3. The CDR3, as DNA: TGTGCCTGGAGAAGGGGGAACGAAAAACTGTTTTTT. Translation: CAWRRGNEKLFF.

The J gene is TRBJ2-7, the V gene TRBV6-5; 8 bases fit TRBD2. Trimming at V came to 6 bases and at J to 1 base, leaving 8 bases not matched to a gene. Germline CDR1 is MNHEY and CDR2 is SVGAGI. The CDR3 length is 15 residues. The CDR3 loop is CASSKSGSPSYEQYF. Written as DNA, the CDR3 is TGTGCCAGCAGCAAAAGCGGGAGTCCTTCCTACGAGCAGTACTTC.

The V call is TRBV4-1, the J call TRBJ2-7, with 8 bases identical to TRBD2. The CDR3 loop spans 19 amino acids. V lost 4 bases to trimming and J lost 0 bases; unmatched junction nucleotides: 17. The germline gives CDR1 MGHRA, CDR2 YSYEKL. CDR3 in DNA: TGCGCCAGCAGCCCCGCGGACTTCATCGGGAGCGGGAGCTCCTACGAGCAGTACTTC. This sequence encodes CASSPADFIGSGSSYEQYF.

The chain has TRBV4-2 and TRBJ2-5, with D possibly TRBD1 on 6 matching bases. Trimming removed 1 base at V and 4 bases at J, with 10 bases between. The CDR3 is 14 residues long. Germline V CDR1 and CDR2: LGHNA, YNFKEQ. This CDR3 is CASSQGRGRETQYF. The CDR3 region has the DNA TGTGCCAGCAGCCAAGGCAGGGGCCGAGAGACCCAGTACTTC.

The chain employs TRBV5-1 and TRBJ1-2; maybe TRBD1 (5 bases). CDR3 length equals 14 residues. V lost 5 bases to trimming and J lost 4 bases, with 15 bases between them. Germline CDR1 is SGHRS and CDR2 is YFSETQ. In DNA, the CDR3 is TGCGCCAGCAGTAAACTCAGGGAAGGCTATGGCTACACCTTC. This sequence encodes CASSKLREGYGYTF. The entire variable domain, with the rest obtained from reference TRBV5-1 and TRBJ1-2, is as follows: KAGVTQTPRYLIKTRGQQVTLSCSPISGHRSVSWYQQTPGQGLQFLFEYFSETQRNKGNFPGRFSGRQFSNSRSEMNVSTLELGDSALYLCASSKLREGYGYTFGSGTRLTVV.

The chain joins TRBV6-5 to TRBJ1-3, with D perhaps matching TRBD1 (6 bases). Germline CDR1 and CDR2: MNHEY and SVGAGI. The CDR3 extends over 14 amino acids. The V gene lost 5 bases and the J gene lost 4 bases, with 12 bases spanning the gap. CDR3 coding DNA: TGTGCCAGCAGTGACAGGATGCGAGGAAACACCATATATTTT. Translation gives CASSDRMRGNTIYF.

The gene calls are TRBV10-3 and TRBJ1-2; 8 nucleotides align to TRBD1. The V and J ends lost 6 bases and 2 bases, in that order; junction bases with no gene match: 5. Germline values: CDR1 ENHRY, CDR2 SYGVKD. The CDR3 is made up of 14 amino acids. The CDR3 loop is CAIRRDRRNYGYTF. CDR3 DNA: TGTGCCATCAGGCGGGACAGGCGGAACTATGGCTACACCTTC.

The chain links TRBV4-3 to TRBJ1-1; D is uncertain. The germline V gene has CDR1 LGHNA and CDR2 YSLEER. The CDR3 runs to 14 residues. Trimming took off 1 base at V and 4 bases at J, with 10 bases between the two ends. The CDR3 nucleotides are TGCGCCAGCAGCCAAGCTATCCCCGCCACTGAAGCTTTCTTT. Translation gives CASSQAIPATEAFF.

The chain uses TRBV15 and TRBJ2-3, with 10 positions matching TRBD2. The germline CDR1 and CDR2 sequences are LNHNV and YYDKDF (reference sequence). The CDR3 has 16 residues. V dropped 2 bases and J dropped 1; count of bases not matched to a gene: 3. DNA of the CDR3: TGTGCCACCAGCAGATCTAGCGGGAGCGGCACAGATACGCAGTATTTT. It specifies CATSRSSGSGTDTQYF.

This sequence joins TRBV9 and TRBJ2-3; 11 bases match TRBD2. This CDR3 is built from 13 residues. V lost 2 bases, J lost 8 bases, and 1 base stayed unmatched. Germline V CDR1 and CDR2: SGDLS, YYNGEE. Written as DNA, the CDR3 is TGTGCCAGCAGCGTGGGGACTAGCGGTACGCAGTATTTT. Protein: CASSVGTSGTQYF.

This chain connects TRBV7-2 to TRBJ1-5; perhaps TRBD1 as D (6 bases). The CDR3 totals 14 residues. Germline CDR1 SGHTA, CDR2 FQGNSA. V was shortened by 0 bases and J by 5 bases, with 8 bases between the two germline ends. The CDR3 sequence is CASSLAGHDQPQHF. The CDR3 region has the DNA TGTGCCAGCAGCTTAGCGGGACACGATCAGCCCCAGCATTTT.

The chain uses TRBV10-3 and TRBJ2-2, with 11 bases matching TRBD2. The CDR3 is 15 amino acids. Germline assignment: CDR1 ENHRY and CDR2 SYGVKD. With 6 bases clipped from V and 6 bases from J, the junction kept 6 bases outside the gene matches. CDR3 DNA sequence: TGTGCCATCAGCAAAACTAGCGGGAGTGCCGGGGAGCTGTTTTTT. Translated: CAISKTSGSAGELFF.

J is TRBJ1-1 and V is TRBV10-3; the match to TRBD1 covers 7 bases. This CDR3 spans 14 amino acids. V lost 4 bases to trimming and J lost 3 bases; unmatched junction nucleotides: 5. Germline CDR1 ENHRY, CDR2 SYGVKD. CDR3 nucleotide sequence: TGTGCCATCAGTGTCACCGGGACAGACACTGAAGCTTTCTTT. This sequence encodes CAISVTGTDTEAFF.

This chain connects TRBV18 to TRBJ1-1; D is undetermined. The CDR3 totals 13 residues. Trimming shortened V by 2 bases and J by 3 bases, and 7 bases separated the two germline ends. Germline values: CDR1 KGHSH, CDR2 LQKENI. CDR3 sequence (DNA): TGTGCCAGCTCACCAGGCACAGACACTGAAGCTTTCTTT. Encoded protein: CASSPGTDTEAFF. The full variable domain, in which reference TRBV18 and TRBJ1-1 provide the parts outside the CDR3, is NAGVMQNPRHLVRRRGQEARLRCSPMKGHSHVYWYRQLPEEGLKFMVYLQKENIIDESGMPKERFSAEFPKEGPSILRIQQVVRGDSAAYFCASSPGTDTEAFFGQGTRLTVV.

The V and J genes are TRBV19 and TRBJ2-5; 8 nucleotides agree with TRBD2. CDR3 size: 14 residues. Germline V lookup: CDR1 LNHDA, CDR2 SQIVND (reference sequence). V shed 6 bases, J shed 4 bases, and the junction held 7 bases outside the gene matches. As DNA, the CDR3 is TGTGCCAGTAGCCGGCTTAGCGGGGCAGAGACCCAGTACTTC. Its translation: CASSRLSGAETQYF.

This clone is labeled large based on frequency. The chain has TRBV5-5 and TRBJ1-1; D unresolved. This CDR3 spans 15 amino acids. Trimming pared 4 bases from V and 1 base from J, leaving 14 bases between. CDR1 and CDR2 (germline): SGHKS, YYEKEE (reference sequence). CDR3 residues: CASSASAGSNTEAFF. The DNA of the CDR3 is TGTGCCAGCAGCGCCTCCGCAGGATCGAACACTGAAGCTTTCTTT.

V usage is TRBV28 and J usage is TRBJ1-1; the match to TRBD1 covers 7 bases. Germline V CDR1 and CDR2: MDHEN, SYDVKM. With 5 bases clipped from V and 8 bases from J, the junction kept 5 bases outside the gene matches. This CDR3 has 12 amino acids. The CDR3 coding sequence is TGTGCCAGCAGTCCCCCGGACAGGGAAGCTTTCTTT. Its translation is CASSPPDREAFF.

The CDR3 DNA is TGTGCCAGTAGTATGGGCCAGGGGTATCCGAGCTCCTACAATGAGCAGTTCTTC. Translating it yields CASSMGQGYPSSYNEQFF. The rearrangement links TRBV19 to TRBJ2-1, with a possible D match to TRBD1 (6 bases). This CDR3 is 18 amino acids long. Trimming stripped 3 bases from V and 0 bases from J, with 18 bases between. Germline V lookup: CDR1 LNHDA, CDR2 SQIVND (reference sequence).

The chain combines TRBV6-6 with TRBJ1-1, with D perhaps matching TRBD1 (5 bases). V lost 2 bases to trimming and J lost 1 base, with 11 bases between them. This CDR3 has 15 residues. CDR1 and CDR2 from the germline V gene are MNHNY and SVGAGI (reference sequence). The CDR3 region is CASSYQQGGNTEAFF. CDR3 coding DNA: TGTGCCAGCAGTTACCAGCAGGGAGGGAACACTGAAGCTTTCTTT.

The rearrangement joins TRBV19 to TRBJ1-1, with 9 bases identical to TRBD1. The length of the CDR3 is 15 residues. V lost 3 bases, J lost 5 bases, and 7 bases stayed unmatched. CDR1 and CDR2 from the germline V gene are LNHDA and SQIVND (reference sequence). The DNA of the CDR3 is TGTGCCAGTAGTATGGGGACAGGGTGGGTTACTGAAGCTTTCTTT. Residues: CASSMGTGWVTEAFF.